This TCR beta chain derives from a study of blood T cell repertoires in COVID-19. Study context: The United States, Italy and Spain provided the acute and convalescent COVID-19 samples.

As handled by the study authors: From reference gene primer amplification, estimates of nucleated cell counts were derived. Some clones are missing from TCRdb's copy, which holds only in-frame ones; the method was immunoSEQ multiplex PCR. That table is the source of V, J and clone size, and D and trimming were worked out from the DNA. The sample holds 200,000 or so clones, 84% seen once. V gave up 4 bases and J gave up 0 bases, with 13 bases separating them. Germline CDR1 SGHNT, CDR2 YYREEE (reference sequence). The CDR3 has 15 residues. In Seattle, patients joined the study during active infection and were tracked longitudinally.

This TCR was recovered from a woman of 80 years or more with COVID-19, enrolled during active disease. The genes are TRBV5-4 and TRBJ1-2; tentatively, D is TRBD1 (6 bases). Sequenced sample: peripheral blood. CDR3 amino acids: CASSETGPSNYGYTF. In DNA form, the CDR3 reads TGTGCCAGCAGCGAGACAGGCCCTTCTAACTATGGCTACACCTTC. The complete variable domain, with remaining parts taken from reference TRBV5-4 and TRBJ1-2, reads ETGVTQSPTHLIKTRGQQVTLRCSSQSGHNTVSWYQQALGQGPQFIFQYYREEENGRGNFPPRFSGLQFPNYSSELNVNALELDDSALYLCASSETGPSNYGYTFGSGTRLTVV.